The rows below give T cell receptor beta chains drawn from one sample of a study of patients and donors after allogeneic stem cell transplantation. MiXCR, run by TCRdb on the RT-PCR reads, gives a single entry per CDR3 protein. The sample lists hundreds of thousands of distinct CDR3 sequences, 38% seen once, with approximately 10% in the top ten. Material for sequencing was blood, either unsorted or a sorted T cell fraction (not recorded which). These receptors originate from a human donor who was either an allogeneic HSCT recipient or a stem cell or donor lymphocyte infusion donor (not recorded which). It is not recorded whose cells these are; they may come from a transplant donor. Each CDR3 is given with its conserved first and last residue. D genes are given only for firm matches. Where a row states a size, it is once, few, many or the class of an expanded clone; other rows omit it.

d_gene: TRBD1
v_gene: TRBV5-1
len: 15
j_gene: TRBJ2-7
abundance: NA
CDR3aa: CASSLEGQIFYEQYF
CDR3nt: TGCGCCAGCAGCTTGGAGGGACAGATATTCTACGAGCAGTACTTC

d_gene: NA
v_gene: TRBV4-1
len: 13
j_gene: TRBJ1-1
abundance: NA
CDR3aa: CASSHPLGTEAFF
CDR3nt: TGCGCCAGCAGCCACCCTCTGGGAACTGAAGCTTTCTTT

d_gene: NA
v_gene: TRBV12-3/TRBV12-4
len: 10
j_gene: TRBJ1-1
abundance: few
CDR3aa: CASWGTEAFF
CDR3nt: TGTGCCAGTTGGGGCACTGAAGCTTTCTTT

d_gene: NA
v_gene: TRBV7-9
len: 16
j_gene: TRBJ1-2
abundance: NA
CDR3aa: CASTFTTGYVNYGYTF
CDR3nt: TGTGCCAGCACCTTTACTACAGGCTACGTTAACTATGGCTACACCTTC

d_gene: NA
v_gene: TRBV20-1
len: 15
j_gene: TRBJ1-1
abundance: NA
CDR3aa: CSARGPGPTGKEAFF
CDR3nt: TGCAGTGCTAGAGGACCGGGCCCCACCGGCAAAGAAGCTTTCTTT

d_gene: NA
v_gene: TRBV12-3/TRBV12-4
len: 16
j_gene: TRBJ1-5
abundance: NA
CDR3aa: CASSRPGTHSNQPQHF
CDR3nt: TGTGCCAGCAGCCGCCCCGGGACCCATAGCAATCAGCCCCAGCATTTT

d_gene: TRBD1
v_gene: TRBV7-9
len: 15
j_gene: TRBJ2-5
abundance: NA
CDR3aa: CASSRDRGMTKTQYF
CDR3nt: TGTGCCAGCAGTCGCGACAGGGGGATGACGAAGACCCAGTACTTC

d_gene: NA
v_gene: TRBV12-3/TRBV12-4
len: 17
j_gene: TRBJ1-5
abundance: few
CDR3aa: CASSLAPGAQGNQPQHF
CDR3nt: TGTGCCAGCAGTTTAGCGCCAGGGGCGCAGGGCAATCAGCCCCAGCATTTT

d_gene: NA
v_gene: TRBV20-1
len: 11
j_gene: TRBJ1-1
abundance: NA
CDR3aa: CSARSRAEAFF
CDR3nt: TGCAGTGCTAGATCCAGGGCTGAAGCTTTCTTT

d_gene: TRBD2
v_gene: TRBV6-4
len: 15
j_gene: TRBJ2-3
abundance: NA
CDR3aa: CASSRLAGKSDTQYF
CDR3nt: TGTGCCAGCAGTCGACTAGCGGGGAAATCAGATACGCAGTATTTT

d_gene: NA
v_gene: TRBV29-1
len: 13
j_gene: TRBJ1-4
abundance: NA
CDR3aa: CSVAERANEKLFF
CDR3nt: TGCAGCGTTGCCGAGAGAGCTAATGAAAAACTGTTTTTT

d_gene: TRBD2
v_gene: TRBV12-3/TRBV12-4
len: 15
j_gene: TRBJ2-3
abundance: NA
CDR3aa: CASRIGGGQSDTQYF
CDR3nt: TGTGCCAGCAGGATCGGGGGGGGGCAATCAGATACGCAGTATTTT

d_gene: TRBD2
v_gene: TRBV5-6
len: 15
j_gene: TRBJ2-5
abundance: few
CDR3aa: CASSLISTSEETQYF
CDR3nt: TGTGCCAGCAGCTTGATATCGACTAGCGAAGAGACCCAGTACTTC

d_gene: NA
v_gene: TRBV10-3
len: 14
j_gene: TRBJ2-7
abundance: NA
CDR3aa: CAISARGASYEQYF
CDR3nt: TGTGCCATCAGTGCCAGGGGAGCCTCCTACGAGCAGTACTTC

d_gene: TRBD1
v_gene: TRBV7-9
len: 14
j_gene: TRBJ1-3
abundance: few
CDR3aa: CASSPTGSGNTIYF
CDR3nt: TGTGCCAGCAGCCCGACAGGGTCTGGAAACACCATATATTTT

d_gene: TRBD1
v_gene: TRBV27
len: 16
j_gene: TRBJ1-1
abundance: NA
CDR3aa: CASSFRFRGPNTEAFF
CDR3nt: TGTGCCAGCAGTTTTAGATTTAGGGGGCCGAACACTGAAGCTTTCTTT

d_gene: NA
v_gene: TRBV4-1
len: 16
j_gene: TRBJ1-1
abundance: few
CDR3aa: CASSQDWDTGYTEAFF
CDR3nt: TGCGCCAGCAGCCAAGATTGGGACACCGGTTACACTGAAGCTTTCTTT

d_gene: NA
v_gene: TRBV18
len: 16
j_gene: TRBJ1-1
abundance: few
CDR3aa: CASSPTAGVMNTEAFF
CDR3nt: TGTGCCAGCTCACCAACTGCAGGGGTCATGAACACTGAAGCTTTCTTT

d_gene: NA
v_gene: TRBV7-9
len: 16
j_gene: TRBJ1-2
abundance: few
CDR3aa: CASSLRRGSGNYGYTF
CDR3nt: TGTGCCAGCAGCTTACGGAGGGGTAGTGGGAATTATGGCTACACCTTC

d_gene: NA
v_gene: TRBV5-6
len: 15
j_gene: TRBJ1-1
abundance: few
CDR3aa: CASSLGVAMNTEAFF
CDR3nt: TGTGCCAGCAGCTTAGGCGTCGCGATGAACACTGAAGCTTTCTTT

d_gene: NA
v_gene: TRBV12-3/TRBV12-4
len: 13
j_gene: TRBJ1-2
abundance: few
CDR3aa: CASSRILSDGYTF
CDR3nt: TGTGCCAGCAGTCGGATCTTGTCGGATGGCTACACCTTC

d_gene: NA
v_gene: TRBV5-1
len: 14
j_gene: TRBJ1-5
abundance: NA
CDR3aa: CASKAGQGSQPQHF
CDR3nt: TGCGCCAGCAAAGCAGGTCAGGGCTCGCAGCCCCAGCATTTT

d_gene: TRBD1
v_gene: TRBV10-3
len: 17
j_gene: TRBJ2-7
abundance: NA
CDR3aa: CAISEEDRLRGSYEQYF
CDR3nt: TGTGCCATCAGTGAGGAGGACAGGCTTAGGGGCTCCTACGAGCAGTACTTC

d_gene: NA
v_gene: TRBV5-1
len: 17
j_gene: TRBJ2-5
abundance: NA
CDR3aa: CASSPFDLGQNQETQYF
CDR3nt: TGCGCCAGCAGCCCCTTCGACCTGGGTCAAAACCAAGAGACCCAGTACTTC

d_gene: NA
v_gene: TRBV6-2/TRBV6-3
len: 14
j_gene: TRBJ1-5
abundance: few
CDR3aa: CASTRTVTDQPQHF
CDR3nt: TGTGCCAGCACCAGGACAGTGACGGATCAGCCCCAGCATTTT

d_gene: NA
v_gene: TRBV18
len: 15
j_gene: TRBJ1-4
abundance: few
CDR3aa: CASSPRDTGTEKLFF
CDR3nt: TGTGCCAGCTCCCCCCGGGACACTGGGACTGAAAAACTGTTTTTT

d_gene: TRBD1
v_gene: TRBV7-9
len: 20
j_gene: TRBJ2-2
abundance: NA
CDR3aa: CASSLARSPGQAPNTGELFF
CDR3nt: TGTGCCAGCAGTTTAGCCCGCTCTCCGGGACAGGCACCGAACACCGGGGAGCTGTTTTTT

d_gene: TRBD1
v_gene: TRBV5-1
len: 11
j_gene: TRBJ2-4
abundance: once
CDR3aa: CASSPDRGKYF
CDR3nt: TGCGCCAGCAGCCCCGACAGGGGCAAGTACTTC

d_gene: NA
v_gene: TRBV7-9
len: 15
j_gene: TRBJ1-1
abundance: NA
CDR3aa: CASSFTLGMNTEAFF
CDR3nt: TGTGCCAGCAGCTTCACTCTGGGGATGAACACTGAAGCTTTCTTT

d_gene: NA
v_gene: TRBV6-1
len: 13
j_gene: TRBJ1-1
abundance: NA
CDR3aa: CASSQTLNTEAFF
CDR3nt: TGTGCCAGCAGCCAGACCCTGAACACTGAAGCTTTCTTT

d_gene: NA
v_gene: TRBV5-1
len: 14
j_gene: TRBJ2-7
abundance: NA
CDR3aa: CASSLDTRHYEQYF
CDR3nt: TGCGCCAGCAGCCTGGACACCCGCCACTACGAGCAGTACTTC

d_gene: NA
v_gene: TRBV12-3/TRBV12-4
len: 12
j_gene: TRBJ2-2
abundance: NA
CDR3aa: CASGPNTGELFF
CDR3nt: TGTGCCAGCGGGCCAAACACCGGGGAGCTGTTTTTT

d_gene: TRBD1
v_gene: TRBV14
len: 15
j_gene: TRBJ1-6
abundance: NA
CDR3aa: CASSQGTGQGSPLHF
CDR3nt: TGTGCCAGCAGCCAAGGGACAGGCCAGGGTTCACCCCTCCACTTT

d_gene: TRBD2
v_gene: TRBV5-1
len: 15
j_gene: TRBJ2-1
abundance: NA
CDR3aa: CASSSGRASYNEQFF
CDR3nt: TGCGCCAGCAGCTCAGGGAGGGCGTCCTACAATGAGCAGTTCTTC

d_gene: NA
v_gene: TRBV6-5
len: 11
j_gene: TRBJ1-2
abundance: NA
CDR3aa: CASSSQDGYTF
CDR3nt: TGTGCCAGCAGCTCCCAGGATGGCTACACCTTC

d_gene: NA
v_gene: TRBV28
len: 15
j_gene: TRBJ1-2
abundance: few
CDR3aa: CASRPDRAHNYGYTF
CDR3nt: TGTGCCAGCAGACCTGACCGGGCCCATAACTATGGCTACACCTTC

d_gene: NA
v_gene: TRBV5-4
len: 15
j_gene: TRBJ1-1
abundance: NA
CDR3aa: CASSLPGRPNTEAFF
CDR3nt: TGTGCCAGCAGCTTACCGGGACGGCCGAACACTGAAGCTTTCTTT

d_gene: NA
v_gene: TRBV3-1
len: 14
j_gene: TRBJ1-1
abundance: few
CDR3aa: CASTGTSGNTEAFF
CDR3nt: TGTGCCAGCACGGGTACCAGTGGCAACACTGAAGCTTTCTTT

d_gene: TRBD2
v_gene: TRBV20-1
len: 14
j_gene: TRBJ2-7
abundance: NA
CDR3aa: CSARRLAGSYEQYF
CDR3nt: TGCAGTGCTAGAAGGCTAGCGGGTTCTTACGAGCAGTACTTC

d_gene: NA
v_gene: TRBV4-2
len: 13
j_gene: TRBJ2-7
abundance: NA
CDR3aa: CASSQDRDREQYF
CDR3nt: TGTGCCAGCAGCCAAGATAGAGACCGGGAGCAGTACTTC

d_gene: TRBD1
v_gene: TRBV27
len: 14
j_gene: TRBJ1-2
abundance: many
CDR3aa: CASRAQGQNYGYTF
CDR3nt: TGTGCCAGCAGGGCACAGGGACAGAACTATGGCTACACCTTC

d_gene: NA
v_gene: TRBV27
len: 16
j_gene: TRBJ1-5
abundance: NA
CDR3aa: CASSPGGGLSNQPQHF
CDR3nt: TGTGCCAGCAGTCCTGGGGGGGGCTTGAGCAATCAGCCCCAGCATTTT

d_gene: NA
v_gene: TRBV20-1
len: 13
j_gene: TRBJ1-5
abundance: NA
CDR3aa: CSAVPYSNQPQHF
CDR3nt: TGCAGTGCGGTGCCTTATAGCAATCAGCCCCAGCATTTT

d_gene: TRBD1
v_gene: TRBV27
len: 15
j_gene: TRBJ1-2
abundance: few
CDR3aa: CASSPQGAANYGYTF
CDR3nt: TGTGCCAGCAGTCCTCAGGGGGCGGCTAACTATGGCTACACCTTC